The 21 T cell receptor beta chains presented below share a single source sample, sequenced in a study of blood T cell repertoires in COVID-19. Libraries were prepared by immunoSEQ multiplex PCR; TCRdb keeps only in-frame clonotypes and omits some of them. The sample yields about 240,000 clones, roughly 76% seen once. Sequencing was done on a sample of peripheral blood. These receptor sequences come from a woman aged 80 or older with COVID-19, enrolled during active disease.

Notes on this clone: Additional DNA sequences in this sample encode the identical CDR3. This chain joins TRBV3-1 (or the pseudogene TRBV3-2) and TRBJ2-7, with a possible D match to TRBD2 (5 bases). The germline V and J ends were trimmed by 1 base and 7 bases, with 5 bases remaining between them. Germline values: CDR1 LGHDT, CDR2 YNNKEL (reference sequence). The CDR3 is made up of 11 amino acids. CDR3 sequence reads: CASSQGGEQYF. Written as DNA, the CDR3 is TGTGCCAGCAGCCAAGGAGGGGAGCAGTACTTC.

The J gene is TRBJ1-5, the V gene TRBV4-2, with 7 bases aligning to TRBD1. Per the germline V gene, CDR1 is LGHNA and CDR2 is YNFKEQ. Trimming took 3 bases from V and 3 from J; bases not matched to a gene: 5. The CDR3 has 15 residues. The CDR3 sequence: CASSQTDRTNQPQHF. The CDR3 DNA reads as TGTGCCAGCAGCCAGACGGACAGGACCAATCAGCCCCAGCATTTT.

In its sample, this clone was seen once. The rearrangement joins TRBV10-2 to TRBJ1-2; 7 nucleotides align to TRBD1. Germline V gene sequence: CDR1 WSHSY, CDR2 SAAADI. V lost 6 bases to trimming and J lost 1 base; unmatched junction nucleotides: 5. The CDR3 consists of 14 residues. CDR3 amino acids: CASRGTEHNYGYTF. In DNA form, the CDR3 reads TGCGCCAGCAGAGGGACAGAACATAACTATGGCTACACCTTC.

V is TRBV10-1 and J is TRBJ1-5; 9 nucleotides match TRBD1. V lost 8 bases and J lost 4; bases outside the gene matches: 0. The germline gives CDR1 WNHNN, CDR2 SYGVQD (reference sequence). The CDR3 runs to 12 residues. CDR3 region: CASGTGNQPQHF. Here the CDR3 DNA reads TGCGCCAGCGGGACAGGGAATCAGCCCCAGCATTTT.

The chain links TRBV19 to TRBJ2-5; 12 nucleotides agree with TRBD1. The ends lost 8 bases at V and 5 bases at J; junction bases unmatched: 6. This CDR3 has 14 residues. CDR1 and CDR2 from the germline V gene are LNHDA and SQIVND (reference sequence). DNA for the CDR3: TGTGCCAGTTTGGGACAGGGGGCAGGTGAGACCCAGTACTTC. It translates to CASLGQGAGETQYF.

This chain joins TRBV7-3 and TRBJ2-2, with TRBD2 identical over 8 bases. Germline V lookup: CDR1 SGHTA, CDR2 FQGTGA. V shed 4 bases and J 3 bases; nucleotides not matched to a gene: 4. CDR3 length equals 15 residues. This chain's CDR3 is CASSSTSGHTGELFF. The DNA of the CDR3 is TGTGCCAGCAGCTCCACTAGCGGCCACACCGGGGAGCTGTTTTTT.

The V and J genes are TRBV9 and TRBJ2-1; TRBD2 is a possible D gene (5 bases). The CDR3 runs 11 residues. Trimming removed 7 bases from V and 9 bases from J, with 11 bases in between. Germline loops: CDR1 SGDLS, CDR2 YYNGEE. The CDR3 loop reads CASGRGGEQFF. The DNA for the CDR3 is TGTGCCAGCGGTAGAGGAGGTGAGCAGTTCTTC. Variable domain in full (rest from reference TRBV9 and TRBJ2-1): DSGVTQTPKHLITATGQRVTLRCSPRSGDLSVYWYQQSLDQGLQFLIQYYNGEERAKGNILERFSAQQFPDLHSELNLSSLELGDSALYFCASGRGGEQFFGPGTRLTVL.

This clone was seen a few times. V and J are TRBV5-1 and TRBJ2-5; 7 nucleotides align to TRBD2. The CDR3 is made up of 15 amino acids. Germline CDR1 reads SGHRS; CDR2 reads YFSETQ. The V and J ends lost 0 bases and 4 bases, in that order; junction bases with no gene match: 6. The CDR3 DNA sequence: TGCGCCAGCAGCTTGGTAACTACGGGGGGAGAGACCCAGTACTTC. Translated, it gives CASSLVTTGGETQYF.

The chain is built from TRBV7-2 and TRBJ1-5, with D possibly being TRBD1 (5 bases). The V and J ends lost 5 bases and 1 base respectively, with 9 bases between them. This CDR3 has 14 amino acids. In germline, CDR1 is SGHTA, CDR2 FQGNSA. CDR3 sequence reads: CASSQGLSNQPQHF. The CDR3 DNA sequence: TGTGCCAGCAGCCAGGGACTCAGCAATCAGCCCCAGCATTTT.

The V call is TRBV29-1, the J call TRBJ2-1; 12 positions match TRBD2. This CDR3 contains 15 residues. CDR1 is SQVTM, CDR2 ANQGSEA, per germline. V lost 5 bases to trimming and J lost 2 bases; unmatched junction nucleotides: 4. The CDR3 loop is CSVRWTSGTYNEQFF. In DNA, the CDR3 is TGCAGCGTTCGTTGGACTAGCGGGACCTACAATGAGCAGTTCTTC.

This clone was detected only a few times. The chain carries TRBV7-9 and TRBJ1-2; D not resolved. The ends were cut back, 5 bases at V and 2 bases at J, with 6 bases in the middle. The germline V gene encodes CDR1 SEHNR and CDR2 FQNEAQ (reference sequence). This CDR3 region has 12 residues. CDR3 loop: CASSPLNYGYTF. CDR3 coding DNA: TGTGCCAGCAGCCCCCTGAACTATGGCTACACCTTC.

The chain links TRBV19 to TRBJ1-5; perhaps TRBD1 as D (5 bases). The CDR3 loop spans 11 amino acids. Germline loops: CDR1 LNHDA, CDR2 SQIVND (reference sequence). The V end lost 10 bases, the J end lost 5 bases, and 9 bases lay between the germline ends. In nucleotides, the CDR3 is TGTGCCACAGGGATGGATCAGCCCCAGCATTTT. Amino acids: CATGMDQPQHF. The whole variable domain, remainder taken from reference TRBV19 and TRBJ1-5, is DGGITQSPKYLFRKEGQNVTLSCEQNLNHDAMYWYRQDPGQGLRLIYYSQIVNDFQKGDIAEGYSVSREKKESFPLTVTSAQKNPTAFYLCATGMDQPQHFGDGTRLSIL.

The chain recombines TRBV10-2 with TRBJ2-1, with 11 bases that match TRBD2. V lost 6 bases to trimming and J lost 4 bases; unmatched junction nucleotides: 5. CDR1 and CDR2 (germline): WSHSY, SAAADI. The CDR3 runs to 15 residues. CDR3 sequence reads: CASSPTSGTYNEQFF. The CDR3 region has the DNA TGCGCCAGCAGCCCGACTAGCGGGACTTACAATGAGCAGTTCTTC.

The chain joins TRBV2 to TRBJ2-2; D call uncertain. CDR1 is SNHLY and CDR2 is FYNNEI in the germline V gene. Deletions cut 7 bases from V and 5 bases from J, with 11 bases between. CDR3 length: 13 residues. CDR3 DNA: TGTGCCAGCACAGAACAGATGACCGGGGAGCTGTTTTTT. It encodes CASTEQMTGELFF. Combining the CDR3 with reference TRBV2 and TRBJ2-2 gives the whole variable domain EPEVTQTPSHQVTQMGQEVILRCVPISNHLYFYWYRQILGQKVEFLVSFYNNEISEKSEIFDDQFSVERPDGSNFTLKIRSTKLEDSAMYFCASTEQMTGELFFGEGSRLTVL.

The rearrangement links TRBV7-2 to TRBJ2-1, with a tentative D call TRBD1 (6 bases). The germline CDR1 and CDR2 sequences are SGHTA and FQGNSA. The CDR3 has 15 amino acids. V lost 1 base and J 6 bases, leaving 13 bases between the germline ends. CDR3 region: CASSLEEGRGNEQFF. CDR3 bases: TGTGCCAGCAGCTTAGAAGAAGGCAGGGGCAATGAGCAGTTCTTC.

On this clone: Other DNA sequences in this specimen translate into the identical CDR3. The V and J genes are TRBV5-1 and TRBJ2-2, with 9 bases fitting TRBD1. CDR1 and CDR2 (germline): SGHRS, YFSETQ. The CDR3 is 14 amino acids. J was trimmed by 4 bases and V by 4 bases; bases with no gene match: 2. CDR3 sequence reads: CASSPTGGTGELFF. CDR3 sequence (DNA): TGCGCCAGCAGCCCGACAGGGGGCACCGGGGAGCTGTTTTTT.

V is TRBV6-5 and J is TRBJ1-1, with D possibly being TRBD1 (6 bases). The CDR3 spans 13 residues. Trimming took off 7 bases at V and 8 bases at J, with 17 bases between the two ends. Germline CDR1 reads MNHEY; CDR2 reads SVGAGI. CDR3 nucleotides: TGTGCCAGCATTCCGGGACAATCCGGAGAAGCTTTCTTT. Encoded protein: CASIPGQSGEAFF.

V usage is TRBV6-5 and J usage is TRBJ1-1; maybe TRBD1 (5 bases). Looked up from germline, CDR1 is MNHEY and CDR2 is SVGAGI. This CDR3 spans 14 amino acids. V was shortened by 6 bases and J by 1 base, with 12 bases between the two germline ends. The CDR3 reads CASSDTGGNTEAFF. The CDR3, as DNA: TGTGCCAGCAGCGATACAGGCGGGAACACTGAAGCTTTCTTT.

The CDR3 bases are TGTGCCAGCAGCTTCCTTAACTATGGCTACACCTTC. Its protein product is CASSFLNYGYTF. V usage is TRBV28 and J usage is TRBJ1-2; D is undetermined. The V end lost 6 bases, the J end lost 1 base, and 6 bases lay between the germline ends. The CDR3 sequence is 12 residues long. In germline, CDR1 is MDHEN, CDR2 SYDVKM.

The CDR3 DNA reads TGTGCCAGCAAAGGGACTAGCGGGCCCCAAGAGACCCAGTACTTC. Its translation: CASKGTSGPQETQYF. The rearrangement uses TRBV28 and TRBJ2-5; TRBD2 matches at 12 bases. The CDR3 has 15 residues. From germline, CDR1 is MDHEN and CDR2 SYDVKM. V lost 7 bases and J lost 1; bases outside the gene matches: 4.

The rearrangement uses TRBV7-9 and TRBJ2-4, with 10 bases matching TRBD2. CDR3 size: 16 residues. Germline CDR1 is SEHNR and CDR2 is FQNEAQ (reference sequence). V was pared by 6 bases and J by 5 bases, with 10 bases of the junction left unmatched. The CDR3 is CASSPPGLAQQNIQYF. The CDR3 coding sequence is TGTGCCAGCAGTCCCCCGGGACTAGCGCAACAAAACATTCAGTACTTC. The full variable domain, its missing parts supplied by reference TRBV7-9 and TRBJ2-4, is DTGVSQNPRHKITKRGQNVTFRCDPISEHNRLYWYRQTLGQGPEFLTYFQNEAQLEKSRLLSDRFSAERPKGSFSTLEIQRTEQGDSAMYLCASSPPGLAQQNIQYFGAGTRLSVL.